This entry lists 6 T cell receptor beta chains sequenced from one sample in a study of OX40 agonist ivuxolimab in advanced cancers. The method was immunoSEQ multiplex PCR; TCRdb's version includes in-frame clones alone and lacks a portion of them. This table has roughly 75,000 clones, roughly 86% appearing once. This sample comprised CD4+ or CD8+ T cells sorted from blood, obtained in a trial of the OX40 agonist ivuxolimab. All receptors derive from an adult with an advanced solid tumor such as melanoma, head and neck, liver or kidney cancer.

The genes are TRBV27 and TRBJ2-7, with 9 nucleotides matching TRBD1. The germline gives CDR1 MNHEY, CDR2 SMNVEV (reference sequence). V trimming: 6 bases; J trimming: 3 bases; junction bases outside the gene matches: 9. The CDR3 contains 15 residues. DNA of the CDR3: TGTGCCAGCAGGTCTCCGGGACAGGGTGTCTACGAGCAGTACTTC. Its translation is CASRSPGQGVYEQYF.

The chain uses TRBV4-1 and TRBJ2-1, with 7 bases matching TRBD1. V lost 7 bases to trimming and J lost 2 bases; unmatched junction nucleotides: 5. CDR1 and CDR2 (germline): MGHRA, YSYEKL. The CDR3 is 14 amino acids. The CDR3 spells CASTGTVTYNEQFF. The CDR3 DNA sequence: TGCGCCAGCACCGGGACAGTGACCTACAATGAGCAGTTCTTC.

CDR3 region: CASSNGRGRFGTGELFF. DNA of the CDR3: TGTGCCAGTAGTAACGGGAGGGGACGATTCGGCACCGGGGAGCTGTTTTTT. The rearrangement links TRBV19 to TRBJ2-2; TRBD2 aligns across 8 bases. The germline gives CDR1 LNHDA, CDR2 SQIVND (reference sequence). Germline trimming cut 4 bases from V and 4 bases from J; bases unmatched to any gene: 11. The CDR3 covers 17 residues. The complete variable domain, with remaining parts taken from reference TRBV19 and TRBJ2-2, reads DGGITQSPKYLFRKEGQNVTLSCEQNLNHDAMYWYRQDPGQGLRLIYYSQIVNDFQKGDIAEGYSVSREKKESFPLTVTSAQKNPTAFYLCASSNGRGRFGTGELFFGEGSRLTVL.

The V gene is TRBV6-1, the J gene TRBJ1-2; D might be TRBD1 (6 bases). Germline CDR1 MNHNS, CDR2 SASEGT. The CDR3 spans 14 residues. Trimming pared 0 bases from V and 9 bases from J, leaving 14 bases between. CDR3 DNA: TGTGCCAGCAGTGAAGCGCAAGGGGGGACCAGCTACACCTTC. Encoded protein: CASSEAQGGTSYTF.

This chain connects TRBV19 to TRBJ2-2; 9 nucleotides match TRBD2. J was trimmed by 6 bases and V by 5 bases; bases with no gene match: 10. Per the germline V gene, CDR1 is LNHDA and CDR2 is SQIVND (reference sequence). The CDR3 sequence is 16 residues long. The CDR3: CASSPFGTSLAGELFF. DNA of the CDR3: TGTGCCAGTAGTCCGTTCGGGACTAGCTTAGCCGGGGAGCTGTTTTTT.

The CDR3 bases are TGTGCCAGTAGTCTCTCTTCGACAGGGATGGACGAGCAGTACTTC. Translating gives CASSLSSTGMDEQYF. The chain combines TRBV19 with TRBJ2-7; 7 bases fit TRBD1. Germline trimming cut 5 bases from V and 5 bases from J; bases unmatched to any gene: 12. In germline, CDR1 is LNHDA, CDR2 SQIVND (reference sequence). CDR3 length: 15 amino acids.